The 26 T cell receptor beta chains in this list originate from one sample, sequenced in a study of T-cell reconstitution after alpha-beta-depleted transplantation in children. It was with unique molecular identifiers that the TCRbeta library was prepared. TCRdb recomputed calls from the PCR reads with MiXCR, one row per CDR3 protein. The sample lists around 480,000 distinct CDR3 sequences, around a third seen once, with 2% to 2.5% in the top ten. The specimen comprised PBMCs from the stem cell graft donor, sampled from the stem cell graft. These receptors all stem from a human donor who donated a stem cell graft to a child with aplastic anemia.

The chain has TRBV12-3 or TRBV12-4 and TRBJ2-3, with D hard to call. This CDR3 is built from 16 residues. The V end lost 1 base, the J end lost 2 bases, and 13 bases lay between the germline ends. The CDR3 loop reads CASSLDRVGITDTQYF. In nucleotides, the CDR3 is TGTGCCAGCAGTTTAGATAGGGTAGGAATCACAGATACGCAGTATTTT.

V is TRBV7-2 and J is TRBJ2-3; 10 bases are a match to TRBD2. The V gene's germline CDR1 is SGHTA and CDR2 FQGNSA. V trimming: 5 bases; J trimming: 5 bases; junction bases outside the gene matches: 7. CDR3 size: 15 residues. As DNA, the CDR3 is TGTGCCAGCAGCCTGGATAGCGGGAGGAGAGATACGCAGTATTTT. This gives the protein CASSLDSGRRDTQYF. The full variable domain, rest sourced from reference TRBV7-2 and TRBJ2-3, is GAGVSQSPSNKVTEKGKDVELRCDPISGHTALYWYRQSLGQGLEFLIYFQGNSAPDKSGLPSDRFSAERTGGSVSTLTIQRTQQEDSAVYLCASSLDSGRRDTQYFGPGTRLTVL.

Comment on this clonotype: Since a much larger clone is just one base distant, this may be a read error. The rearrangement joins TRBV29-1 to TRBJ1-1; D not resolved. Germline V lookup: CDR1 SQVTM, CDR2 ANQGSEA. The CDR3 extends over 13 amino acids. CDR3 amino acids: CIVEFTPNTEAFF. The CDR3 DNA reads TGCATCGTTGAGTTCACACCGAACACTGAAGCTTTCTTT.

This clonotype has more than one count but fewer than ten. This rearrangement joins TRBV6-5 to TRBJ2-1, with 7 bases lining up with TRBD2. The CDR3 contains 12 residues. With V trimmed by 6 bases and J by 8 bases, 4 bases remained unmatched. CDR1 and CDR2 from the germline V gene are MNHEY and SVGAGI. The CDR3 sequence: CASRSGTDEQFF. The CDR3 nucleotides read TGTGCCAGCAGGAGCGGGACCGATGAGCAGTTCTTC.

This chain links TRBV25-1 with TRBJ2-7; 7 positions agree with TRBD2. V was clipped by 8 bases and J by 9 bases; unmatched bases: 13. This CDR3 comprises 13 residues. Germline assignment: CDR1 MGHDK and CDR2 SYGVNS. The CDR3 is CASSAPSGLGQYV. In DNA, the CDR3 is TGTGCCAGCTCAGCACCTAGCGGCTTGGGGCAGTACGTC.

This clonotype came up a few times. This chain links TRBV15 with TRBJ2-3; 7 bases align to TRBD1. V trimming: 4 bases; J trimming: 2 bases; junction bases outside the gene matches: 6. This CDR3 is 15 amino acids long. Per the germline V gene, CDR1 is LNHNV and CDR2 is YYDKDF (reference sequence). CDR3 nucleotides: TGTGCCACCAGCACCAACAGGGGATCCACAGATACGCAGTATTTT. Translation gives CATSTNRGSTDTQYF.

The chain links TRBV29-1 to TRBJ2-7; weak D call: TRBD2 (6 bases). Germline CDR1 and CDR2: SQVTM and ANQGSEA. Trimming left V 7 bases short and J 1 base short, with 14 bases between. CDR3 length equals 13 residues. The CDR3 sequence: CSARAGTSYEQYF. The CDR3 region has the DNA TGCAGCGCCAGGGCAGGGACTTCCTACGAGCAGTACTTC.

This clonotype turned up a few times. CDR3 sequence: CASTTINVVGPTDTQYF. DNA for the CDR3: TGTGCCAGCACCACGATCAATGTGGTGGGACCCACAGATACGCAGTATTTT. This chain links TRBV27 with TRBJ2-3; D could derive from TRBD1 or TRBD2 (5 bases each). The germline gives CDR1 MNHEY, CDR2 SMNVEV (reference sequence). The CDR3 contains 17 residues. Trimming cost V 7 bases and J 2 bases, with 22 bases left between them.

The chain is built from TRBV5-6 and TRBJ2-7; no clear D gene. Germline V lookup: CDR1 SGHDT, CDR2 YYEEEE. The CDR3 sequence is 14 residues long. V shed 2 bases and J shed 2 bases, with 11 bases lying between them. The CDR3 is CASSFALLTYEQYV. In DNA, the CDR3 is TGTGCCAGCAGCTTCGCCCTACTAACCTACGAGCAGTACGTC.

The table lists this clonotype with a count of one. The CDR3 loop is CASAGLGNSPLHF. Written as DNA, the CDR3 is TGTGCCAGCGCGGGACTTGGGAATTCACCCCTCCACTTT. The chain has TRBV6-2 or TRBV6-3 and TRBJ1-6; perhaps TRBD1 as D (5 bases). Per germline, CDR1 MNHEY and CDR2 SVGEGT. Trimming took 8 bases from V and 7 from J, leaving 12 bases between them. The CDR3 consists of 13 residues.

This clonotype has more than one count but fewer than ten. The genes are TRBV6-1 and TRBJ1-5; TRBD1 matches 11 bases. Per germline, CDR1 MNHNS and CDR2 SASEGT. J lost 6 bases, V lost 7 bases, and 14 bases had no gene match. The CDR3 totals 17 residues. CDR3 protein: CASNYRGGQGDSQPQHF. The CDR3 bases are TGTGCCAGCAACTACAGGGGGGGACAGGGGGATAGTCAGCCCCAGCATTTT.

This clonotype was counted between two and nine times. The V call is TRBV10-3, the J call TRBJ1-5; D is undetermined. In germline, CDR1 is ENHRY, CDR2 SYGVKD. This CDR3 is 15 amino acids long. V was trimmed by 3 bases and J by 2 bases, leaving 11 bases between them. CDR3 DNA sequence: TGTGCCATCAGTGATCTCTTGATCGGCAATCAGCCCCAGCATTTT. As protein: CAISDLLIGNQPQHF.

This clonotype was seen only a few times. The chain is built from TRBV20-1 and TRBJ1-2; TRBD1 matches 10 bases. There are 17 residues in the CDR3. Germline V gene lookup returns CDR1 DFQATT and CDR2 SNEGSKA (reference sequence). Trimming took 5 bases from V and 4 from J; bases not matched to a gene: 16. CDR3 sequence: CSAARDRGNHGGYGYTF. The CDR3 DNA is TGCAGTGCTGCCCGGGACAGGGGAAACCATGGTGGCTATGGCTACACCTTC.

This clonotype occurred a few times. This rearrangement joins TRBV5-1 to TRBJ2-3; 7 positions match TRBD1. Per the germline V gene, CDR1 is SGHRS and CDR2 is YFSETQ. There are 13 residues in the CDR3. Unmatched junction bases numbered 6, after V lost 4 bases and J lost 7 bases. CDR3: CASSHDRANTQYF. Here the CDR3 DNA reads TGCGCCAGCAGCCATGACAGGGCCAATACGCAGTATTTT.

V is TRBV18 and J is TRBJ1-5, with D perhaps matching TRBD1 (6 bases). The V end lost 8 bases, the J end lost 4 bases, and 12 bases lay between the germline ends. The germline CDR1 and CDR2 sequences are KGHSH and LQKENI. CDR3 length equals 13 residues. The CDR3 loop reads CASTRQANQPQHF. The CDR3 DNA sequence: TGTGCCAGCACCCGACAGGCGAATCAGCCCCAGCATTTT. Variable domain in full (rest from reference TRBV18 and TRBJ1-5): NAGVMQNPRHLVRRRGQEARLRCSPMKGHSHVYWYRQLPEEGLKFMVYLQKENIIDESGMPKERFSAEFPKEGPSILRIQQVVRGDSAAYFCASTRQANQPQHFGDGTRLSIL.

This clonotype occurred a few times. V and J are TRBV12-3 or TRBV12-4 and TRBJ2-4; D unresolved. V was pared by 3 bases and J by 0 bases, with 12 bases between. The CDR3 loop spans 16 amino acids. CDR3 DNA: TGTGCCAGCAGTTTTCGGGTTGGGCTAGCCAAAAACATTCAGTACTTC. Translating it yields CASSFRVGLAKNIQYF.

V usage is TRBV5-6 and J usage is TRBJ2-1, with 11 bases that match TRBD2. J gave up 4 bases and V 10 bases, and 10 bases lay outside the gene matches. This CDR3 spans 15 amino acids. The germline V gene encodes CDR1 SGHDT and CDR2 YYEEEE. CDR3 sequence (DNA): TGTGCCGTGCAACATAGCGGGAGGGGTTACAATGAGCAGTTCTTC. Protein: CAVQHSGRGYNEQFF. The complete variable domain, with remaining parts taken from reference TRBV5-6 and TRBJ2-1, reads DAGVTQSPTHLIKTRGQQVTLRCSPKSGHDTVSWYQQALGQGPQFIFQYYEEEERQRGNFPDRFSGHQFPNYSSELNVNALLLGDSALYLCAVQHSGRGYNEQFFGPGTRLTVL.

This clonotype was counted between two and nine times. The J gene is TRBJ2-5, the V gene TRBV7-2; 13 positions agree with TRBD2. Germline V gene data show CDR1 as SGHTA and CDR2 as FQGNSA. V dropped 1 base and J dropped 2; count of bases not matched to a gene: 4. The CDR3 sequence is 17 residues long. The CDR3 region is CASSLGTSGSGQETQYF. CDR3 sequence (DNA): TGTGCCAGCAGCTTAGGGACTAGCGGGAGCGGACAAGAGACCCAGTACTTC.

The rearrangement joins TRBV5-1 to TRBJ2-7, with 10 bases identical to TRBD1. The CDR3 is 15 residues long. Germline V gives CDR1 SGHRS, CDR2 YFSETQ. With 0 bases clipped from V and 4 bases from J, the junction kept 4 bases outside the gene matches. CDR3 nucleotides: TGCGCCAGCAGCTTGGCCGGGACAGGGGTATACGAGCAGTACTTC. Translated, it gives CASSLAGTGVYEQYF.

The V gene is TRBV28, the J gene TRBJ1-5; D call uncertain. The CDR3 length is 16 residues. The germline CDR1 and CDR2 sequences are MDHEN and SYDVKM. V gave up 5 bases and J gave up 0 bases, with 14 bases separating them. Written as DNA, the CDR3 is TGTGCCAGCAGTCAATGGGTCGTTTATAGCAATCAGCCCCAGCATTTT. Protein sequence: CASSQWVVYSNQPQHF.

The chain combines TRBV7-6 with TRBJ2-5; 10 nucleotides agree with TRBD2. The CDR3 extends over 18 amino acids. After removal of 5 bases from V and 1 base from J, the junction contained 13 bases not matched to a gene. CDR1 SGHVS and CDR2 FNYEAQ come from the germline V gene. The CDR3 reads CASSLTSGAGLAQETQYF. Here the CDR3 DNA reads TGTGCCAGCAGCCTTACTAGCGGGGCGGGTCTGGCCCAAGAGACCCAGTACTTC.

This clonotype was seen more than once but under ten times. V is TRBV5-4 and J is TRBJ2-3, with D possibly being TRBD1 (6 bases). CDR1 is SGHNT and CDR2 is YYREEE in the germline V gene (reference sequence). This CDR3 has 16 amino acids. V lost 4 bases, J lost 4 bases, and 19 bases lay in between. In DNA, the CDR3 is TGTGCCAGCAGCCCCATATCACAGGGATTTTCAGATACGCAGTATTTT. Translating gives CASSPISQGFSDTQYF. Supplemented by reference TRBV5-4 and TRBJ2-3, the full variable domain reads ETGVTQSPTHLIKTRGQQVTLRCSSQSGHNTVSWYQQALGQGPQFIFQYYREEENGRGNFPPRFSGLQFPNYSSELNVNALELDDSALYLCASSPISQGFSDTQYFGPGTRLTVL.

This rearrangement joins TRBV5-5 to TRBJ2-1; TRBD2 matches 9 bases. CDR1 and CDR2 from the germline V gene are SGHKS and YYEKEE (reference sequence). CDR3 length: 15 amino acids. Trimming at V came to 0 bases and at J to 6 bases, leaving 4 bases not matched to a gene. Here the CDR3 DNA reads TGTGCCAGCAGCTTGGGACTAGCGGATATCAATGAGCAGTTCTTC. It translates to CASSLGLADINEQFF.

The chain carries TRBV20-1 and TRBJ1-2; D is perhaps TRBD1 (6 bases). Trimming left V 0 bases short and J 10 bases short, with 21 bases between. CDR3 length: 15 amino acids. The germline CDR1 and CDR2 sequences are DFQATT and SNEGSKA (reference sequence). The CDR3 region is CSARDSPTGVIAYTF. DNA for the CDR3: TGCAGTGCTAGAGACAGCCCGACAGGAGTAATTGCCTACACCTTC.

This clonotype was counted a few times. V gene TRBV11-2 combines with J gene TRBJ2-1; TRBD2 matches 12 bases. The CDR3 spans 18 residues. The V gene end was trimmed by 4 bases and the J gene end by 0 bases; junction bases not matched to a gene: 7. Germline V gene data show CDR1 as SGHAT and CDR2 as FQNNGV. The CDR3 DNA is TGTGCCAGCAGCTCCGGACTAGCGGGGATCTTCTCCTACAATGAGCAGTTCTTC. Translated, it gives CASSSGLAGIFSYNEQFF.

The chain joins TRBV5-5 to TRBJ2-1, with D possibly called TRBD1 or TRBD2 (6 bases each). Germline V gene data show CDR1 as SGHKS and CDR2 as YYEKEE (reference sequence). This CDR3 has 15 residues. Trimming pared 4 bases from V and 7 bases from J, leaving 18 bases between. The CDR3 region is CASSEWEIGGNEQFF. The DNA for the CDR3 is TGTGCCAGCAGCGAATGGGAGATAGGGGGGAATGAGCAGTTCTTC.